The next 21 T cell receptor beta chains were all read from a single sample in a study of vaccination and CD4 T cells after COVID-19. With the Oncomine TCR Beta short-read assay, DNA from cultured CD4+ T cells was sequenced. TCRdb called the PCR reads again in MiXCR, with one record for every CDR3 protein. The repertoire consists of about 10,000 distinct CDR3 sequences, with 40% to 45% occurring once and the leading ten covering 34%. Specified treatment: roughly 10-day PBMC culture with coronavirus spike peptide pools or control peptides (ViraFEST assay). Their recognized antigens are unknown. Source material: CD4+ T cells from blood, cultured in vitro. The receptors originated from a human donor who had recovered from COVID-19.

V gene TRBV7-9 combines with J gene TRBJ1-2; 8 positions agree with TRBD1. This CDR3 comprises 19 residues. Germline-derived CDR1 and CDR2 are SEHNR and FQNEAQ (reference sequence). Unmatched junction bases numbered 16, after V lost 1 base and J lost 3 bases. Written as DNA, the CDR3 is TGTGCCAGCAGCTTAGTTGGGTCCCGTCGGGACAGGTCGTACTATGGCTACACCTTC. Translation gives CASSLVGSRRDRSYYGYTF. The whole variable domain, remainder taken from reference TRBV7-9 and TRBJ1-2, is DTGVSQNPRHKITKRGQNVTFRCDPISEHNRLYWYRQTLGQGPEFLTYFQNEAQLEKSRLLSDRFSAERPKGSFSTLEIQRTEQGDSAMYLCASSLVGSRRDRSYYGYTFGSGTRLTVV.

This chain links TRBV29-1 with TRBJ2-5, with 7 bases aligning to TRBD1. The CDR3 extends over 12 amino acids. V shed 8 bases, J shed 5 bases, and the junction held 8 bases outside the gene matches. Germline V lookup: CDR1 SQVTM, CDR2 ANQGSEA. The chain's CDR3 is CSSDRVAETQYF. The CDR3 nucleotides are TGCAGCTCTGACAGGGTGGCGGAGACCCAGTACTTC.

This clonotype was detected a few times. CDR3 loop: CASSRGLAGGQETQYF. The DNA for the CDR3 is TGTGCCAGCAGCCGGGGACTAGCGGGGGGGCAAGAGACCCAGTACTTC. The gene calls are TRBV2 and TRBJ2-5, with 16 bases aligning to TRBD2. CDR3 length equals 16 residues. Germline V gives CDR1 SNHLY, CDR2 FYNNEI. The V segment lost 6 bases and the J segment 2 bases; nucleotides outside the gene matches: 3.

The chain links TRBV20-1 to TRBJ2-2; D might be TRBD1 (6 bases). The CDR3 spans 17 residues. Germline lookup yields CDR1 DFQATT and CDR2 SNEGSKA (reference sequence). V was pared by 0 bases and J by 5 bases, with 19 bases between. The DNA of the CDR3 is TGCAGTGCTAGAGATGGGCGGCAGGGGCCTCTTACCGGGGAGCTGTTTTTT. As protein: CSARDGRQGPLTGELFF.

This chain connects TRBV6-1 to TRBJ2-5; 9 bases line up with TRBD2. CDR3 length equals 14 residues. Trimming cost V 11 bases and J 4 bases; bases outside gene matches: 11. The V gene's germline CDR1 is MNHNS and CDR2 SASEGT. The CDR3 nucleotides read TGTGCCGGGAGGGGCGGGGGGGCCTTAGAGACCCAGTACTTC. This encodes CAGRGGGALETQYF.

This clonotype qualifies as medium-sized. The V and J genes are TRBV19 and TRBJ1-6; TRBD1 is a possible D gene (5 bases). V dropped 7 bases and J dropped 0 bases, with 10 bases sitting between them. The CDR3 extends over 15 amino acids. Per the germline V gene, CDR1 is LNHDA and CDR2 is SQIVND (reference sequence). CDR3 nucleotide sequence: TGTGCCAGTATGGAGGGGAGCTCCTATAATTCACCCCTCCACTTT. Translated, it gives CASMEGSSYNSPLHF.

V is TRBV20-1 and J is TRBJ2-3; TRBD1 agrees at 7 bases. The length of the CDR3 is 12 residues. CDR1 DFQATT and CDR2 SNEGSKA come from the germline V gene (reference sequence). The V segment lost 5 bases and the J segment 4 bases; nucleotides outside the gene matches: 3. The CDR3 here is CSAEGASDTQYF. Written as DNA, the CDR3 is TGCAGTGCTGAGGGGGCCTCAGATACGCAGTATTTT.

This clonotype showed up just once. This chain joins TRBV29-1 and TRBJ2-5, with D possibly TRBD1 on 6 matching bases. V was pared by 5 bases and J by 5 bases, with 12 bases between. Per the germline V gene, CDR1 is SQVTM and CDR2 is ANQGSEA. The CDR3 covers 12 residues. The CDR3 nucleotides are TGCAGCGTTTCACAGGGTCGGGAGACCCAGTACTTC. Protein product: CSVSQGRETQYF.

The V gene is TRBV30, the J gene TRBJ1-2; tentatively, D is TRBD1 (6 bases). V lost 7 bases and J lost 0, with 18 bases in between. CDR1 is GTSNPN, CDR2 SVGIG, per germline (reference sequence). CDR3 length: 15 amino acids. Here the CDR3 DNA reads TGTGCCTCGATGTGGCAGGGGATCTCTAACTATGGCTACACCTTC. Translation gives CASMWQGISNYGYTF. Looking up the rest from reference TRBV30 and TRBJ1-2 gives the full variable domain: SQTIHQWPATLVQPVGSPLSLECTVEGTSNPNLYWYRQAAGRGLQLLFYSVGIGQISSEVPQNLSASRPQDRQFILSSKKLLLSDSGFYLCASMWQGISNYGYTFGSGTRLTVV.

This clonotype turned up a few times. V usage is TRBV6-5 and J usage is TRBJ2-5; D gene ambiguous. The V end was cut by 1 base, the J end by 1 base, with 13 bases between. CDR1 and CDR2 (germline): MNHEY, SVGAGI. This CDR3 has 16 amino acids. The CDR3 region has the DNA TGTGCCAGCAGTTACTTCCGCGGCGGACCCCAAGAGACCCAGTACTTC. Translation: CASSYFRGGPQETQYF.

The V gene is TRBV3-1, the J gene TRBJ2-5; 10 bases line up with TRBD2. V lost 4 bases to trimming and J lost 5 bases; unmatched junction nucleotides: 10. The CDR3 is 16 residues long. CDR1 is LGHDT and CDR2 is YNNKEL in the germline V gene (reference sequence). The CDR3 protein is CASSLSLSAGGETQYF. DNA of the CDR3: TGTGCCAGCAGCCTCTCCCTCTCAGCGGGGGGGGAGACCCAGTACTTC.

This rearrangement joins TRBV14 to TRBJ1-2; D gene unclear. The V end lost 1 base, the J end lost 8 bases, and 17 bases lay between the germline ends. Germline lookup yields CDR1 SGHDN and CDR2 FVKESK. This CDR3 has 15 residues. The CDR3 bases are TGTGCCAGCAGCCAAGCAGTTGGGCCGCTCCTAGGCTACACCTTC. This encodes CASSQAVGPLLGYTF. Filled out from reference TRBV14 and TRBJ1-2, the complete variable domain reads EAGVTQFPSHSVIEKGQTVTLRCDPISGHDNLYWYRRVMGKEIKFLLHFVKESKQDESGMPNNRFLAERTGGTYSTLKVQPAELEDSGVYFCASSQAVGPLLGYTFGSGTRLTVV.

This clonotype appeared a few times. The J gene is TRBJ2-7, the V gene TRBV24-1; weak D call: TRBD2 (6 bases). CDR1 is KGHDR and CDR2 is SFDVKD in the germline V gene. This CDR3 is 13 amino acids long. V gave up 4 bases and J gave up 6 bases, with 12 bases separating them. CDR3 protein: CATSESGVSEQYF. The CDR3 DNA follows: TGTGCCACCAGTGAATCGGGGGTTAGCGAGCAGTACTTC.

In nucleotides, the CDR3 is TGTGCCAGCAGCTCGGTGAGGGGCGGGCGCTACACCTTC. This translates into CASSSVRGGRYTF. The chain couples TRBV5-6 to TRBJ1-2; D might be TRBD1 (5 bases). CDR1 is SGHDT and CDR2 is YYEEEE in the germline V gene. The germline V and J ends were trimmed by 3 bases and 9 bases, with 15 bases remaining between them. CDR3 length equals 13 residues.

This clonotype was counted only a few times. This chain joins TRBV2 and TRBJ1-2; D gene ambiguous. Deletions cut 3 bases from V and 8 bases from J, with 10 bases between. The CDR3 length is 12 residues. The V gene's germline CDR1 is SNHLY and CDR2 FYNNEI. For the CDR3, the DNA is TGTGCCAGCAGTGAGAACTTGGGAGGCTACACCTTC. As protein: CASSENLGGYTF.

The V call is TRBV6-2 or TRBV6-3, the J call TRBJ1-2; D uncertain. Germline V gene sequence: CDR1 MNHEY, CDR2 SVGEGT. Trimming left V 6 bases short and J 3 bases short, with 2 bases between. The CDR3 has 10 amino acids. This CDR3 reads CASSHYGYTF. As DNA, the CDR3 is TGTGCCAGCAGCCACTATGGCTACACCTTC.

This clonotype was counted a few times. The V call is TRBV7-7, the J call TRBJ2-1; possibly TRBD1 for D (6 bases). V was clipped by 5 bases and J by 0 bases, with 23 bases between them. The CDR3 is made up of 19 amino acids. CDR1 is SSHAT and CDR2 is FNYEAQ in the germline V gene (reference sequence). The CDR3, as DNA: TGTGCCAGCAGCCTAAAGACAGGACAAGCCATGAGCTCCTACAATGAGCAGTTCTTC. Translated, it gives CASSLKTGQAMSSYNEQFF.

Turning to this clonotype: One end of the junction fails to match germline, which may point to a read error. The rearrangement uses TRBV11-2 and TRBJ1-3, with no clear D. CDR1 is SGHAT, CDR2 FQNNGV, per germline. The CDR3 contains 13 residues. CDR3 loop: CASSLDRKDTIYF. In nucleotides, the CDR3 is TGTGCCAGCAGCCTAGATCGGAAGGACACCATATATTTT.

The V call is TRBV11-2, the J call TRBJ1-6; D is undetermined. The germline CDR1 and CDR2 sequences are SGHAT and FQNNGV. V was pared by 5 bases and J by 12 bases, with 14 bases between. CDR3 length: 13 residues. CDR3 protein: CASSPGPLVPLHF. DNA for the CDR3: TGTGCCAGCAGCCCTGGCCCTCTTGTACCCCTCCACTTT.

Only a few counts were recorded for this clonotype. V usage is TRBV12-3 or TRBV12-4 and J usage is TRBJ1-3; D remains unclear. This CDR3 region has 13 residues. V was trimmed by 1 base and J by 8 bases, leaving 9 bases between them. Here the CDR3 reads CASSLDLADTIYF. In DNA form, the CDR3 reads TGTGCCAGCAGTTTAGATCTGGCGGACACCATATATTTT.

V usage is TRBV6-1 and J usage is TRBJ1-2; 10 nucleotides align to TRBD1. The CDR3 runs 16 residues. Trimming took 6 bases from V and 2 from J; bases not matched to a gene: 9. Germline V CDR1 and CDR2: MNHNS, SASEGT. The CDR3 spells CASRPRRDRGNYGYTF. As DNA, the CDR3 is TGTGCCAGCAGGCCCCGCCGGGACAGGGGCAACTATGGCTACACCTTC.